The clone carrying this T cell receptor (beta chain) has a single count. Its specificity is not known. At one end the junction does not follow the germline gene, possibly because of a read error. This entry belongs to a study of identical twins' blood T cells. Overall study findings and caveats: Each donor's most abundant TCRbeta clonotypes shared more CDR3 sequences with her twin than unrelated donors.

This CDR3 comprises 17 residues. From germline, CDR1 is LNHDA and CDR2 SQIVND (reference sequence). TCRdb re-derived calls from the 5' RACE reads in MiXCR, one entry per CDR3 protein. Among 350,000 to 450,000 distinct CDR3 sequences listed, more than 25% were seen once. Six healthy women, forming three identical twin pairs, donated samples. The rearrangement links TRBV19 to TRBJ2-1; 12 bases align to TRBD2. This receptor was identified in a woman aged 18 to 55 in good health. Sequences were obtained from PBMCs. The CDR3 coding sequence is TGTGTCAGTAGTACCTACCCGACTAGCGGGAGTTACAATGAGCAGTTCTTC. It translates to CVSSTYPTSGSYNEQFF.